Listed below are T cell receptor beta chains from one sample, sequenced in a study of T cells in localized non-small cell lung cancer. Method: immunoSEQ multiplex PCR; TCRdb's copy keeps in-frame clones and lacks some. The profile shows around 130,000 clones, about 90% of them singletons. The specimen comprised peripheral blood, sampled before any cancer treatment. All receptors come from a female donor aged 60 or older with stage I lung adenocarcinoma. CDR3s include the opening cysteine and the closing phenylalanine or tryptophan. D genes are given only for firm matches. Some rows mark clone size as missing; the rest say once, few, many or name a class of expanded clone.

.,TRBJ2-3,TRBV27,.,CASSEGSTDTQYF,TGTGCCAGCAGTGAGGGATCAACAGATACGCAGTATTTT
TRBD2,TRBJ2-5,TRBV2,.,CASSELAGDGETQYF,TGTGCCAGCAGTGAACTAGCGGGAGATGGGGAGACCCAGTACTTC
.,TRBJ2-1,TRBV29-1,.,CSEADAYNEQFF,TGCAGCGAAGCGGACGCCTACAATGAGCAGTTCTTC
TRBD1,TRBJ2-6,TRBV6-6,.,CASSRTGTGANVLTF,TGTGCCAGCTCCCGGACAGGGACCGGGGCCAACGTCCTGACTTTC
.,TRBJ2-1,TRBV5-8,.,CASSLVGPDEQFF,TGTGCCAGCAGCTTGGTCGGGCCCGATGAGCAGTTCTTC
TRBD1,TRBJ2-5,TRBV27,.,CASSETTGLLETQYF,TGTGCCAGCAGTGAAACGACAGGGCTCCTAGAGACCCAGTACTTC
TRBD1,TRBJ1-1,TRBV29-1,few,CSVEGGGTVNTEAFF,TGCAGCGTTGAGGGGGGAGGGACAGTGAACACTGAAGCTTTCTTT
.,TRBJ2-3,TRBV14,few,CASSQFDKRTDTQYF,TGTGCCAGCAGCCAATTCGACAAACGCACAGATACGCAGTATTTT
TRBD1,TRBJ1-1,TRBV5-1,.,CASSLAGQGEAFF,TGCGCCAGCAGCTTGGCCGGACAGGGTGAAGCTTTCTTT
.,TRBJ1-1,TRBV7-9,.,CASSLEGNAFF,TGTGCCAGCAGCTTAGAGGGGAATGCTTTCTTT
.,TRBJ1-1,TRBV27,.,CASTFLGGNTEAFF,TGTGCCAGCACTTTCCTGGGGGGGAACACTGAAGCTTTCTTT
.,TRBJ2-5,TRBV7-3,once,CASSLSRQETQYF,TGTGCCAGCAGCTTAAGCAGACAAGAGACCCAGTACTTC
.,TRBJ2-3,TRBV27,.,CASTPSQHWDTQYF,TGTGCCAGCACCCCGAGCCAGCACTGGGATACGCAGTATTTT
TRBD2,TRBJ2-1,TRBV10-3,.,CAFRGGHNEQFF,TGTGCCTTCCGGGGGGGCCACAATGAGCAGTTCTTC
TRBD1,TRBJ1-5,TRBV5-8,once,CASSFKTGGNQPQHF,TGTGCCAGCAGCTTCAAGACAGGGGGCAATCAGCCCCAGCATTTT
.,TRBJ1-2,TRBV11-2,.,CASSPGVSNYGYTF,TGTGCCAGCAGCCCAGGGGTTTCTAACTATGGCTACACCTTC
.,TRBJ1-1,TRBV6-5,.,CATRGAEAFF,TGTGCCACCCGAGGGGCTGAAGCTTTCTTT
.,TRBJ1-1,TRBV11-2,.,CASSLVSPGRSTEAFF,TGTGCCAGCAGCTTAGTTTCCCCGGGACGGTCGACTGAAGCTTTCTTT
.,TRBJ2-7,TRBV6-4,.,CASSDPAKGVHEQYF,TGTGCCAGCAGTGATCCCGCCAAGGGGGTCCACGAGCAGTACTTC
.,TRBJ1-4,TRBV4-2,.,CASSQVSGEKLFF,TGTGCCAGCAGCCAAGTTAGTGGTGAAAAACTGTTTTTT
TRBD1,TRBJ2-2,TRBV7-3,.,CASSRTGGRTGELFF,TGTGCCAGCAGCCGGACAGGGGGCAGGACCGGGGAGCTGTTTTTT
TRBD2,TRBJ2-7,TRBV11-2,.,CASSYSRGLAGGEYEQYF,TGTGCCAGCAGTTACTCTAGGGGACTAGCGGGAGGGGAGTACGAGCAGTACTTC
TRBD1,TRBJ2-1,TRBV29-1,.,CSERQGYNEQFF,TGCAGCGAAAGACAGGGGTACAATGAGCAGTTCTTC
.,TRBJ1-1,TRBV7-9,.,CASSLRHEAFF,TGTGCCAGCAGCTTACGACACGAAGCTTTCTTT
TRBD2,TRBJ2-1,TRBV11-3,.,CASSLGGTSGYNEQFF,TGTGCCAGCAGCTTAGGGGGGACTAGCGGGTACAATGAGCAGTTCTTC
.,TRBJ2-7,TRBV7-9,.,CASSQGESRVHEQYF,TGTGCCAGCAGCCAAGGGGAATCCAGGGTCCACGAGCAGTACTTC
.,TRBJ2-2,TRBV27,.,CASLRGNTGELFF,TGTGCCAGCCTCCGGGGGAACACCGGGGAGCTGTTTTTT
.,TRBJ2-3,TRBV30,.,CAWTPGGGYLTDTQYF,TGTGCCTGGACCCCCGGAGGCGGCTATCTCACAGATACGCAGTATTTT
TRBD1,TRBJ2-7,TRBV28,.,CASNRGFSYEQYF,TGTGCCAGTAACAGGGGGTTTTCCTACGAGCAGTACTTC
TRBD2,TRBJ2-1,TRBV5-4,.,CASSPLGGSLMNEQFF,TGTGCCAGCAGCCCCCTGGGCGGGAGTCTGATGAATGAGCAGTTCTTC
.,TRBJ1-1,TRBV11-1,.,CASSLFVTKNTEAFF,TGTGCCAGCAGCTTGTTCGTCACAAAGAACACTGAAGCTTTCTTT
.,TRBJ1-1,TRBV6-1,.,CASSEARGSRFVAFF,TGTGCCAGCAGTGAAGCCCGGGGGTCTCGCTTTGTAGCTTTCTTT
.,TRBJ1-2,TRBV5-1,.,CASSSIDRGSDYGYTF,TGCGCCAGCAGCTCCATCGACCGGGGGAGCGACTATGGCTACACCTTC
.,TRBJ1-2,TRBV28,.,CASSESGAVGGYTF,TGTGCCAGCAGTGAGAGTGGGGCGGTTGGTGGCTACACCTTC
TRBD1,TRBJ1-5,TRBV2,once,CASKEDRGDNQPQHF,TGTGCCAGCAAGGAGGACAGGGGGGACAATCAGCCCCAGCATTTT
.,TRBJ1-5,TRBV4-1,.,CASSQLPGQFNQPQHF,TGCGCCAGCAGCCAACTGCCCGGACAGTTCAATCAGCCCCAGCATTTT
.,TRBJ1-5,TRBV6-6,.,CASTKGTREHQPQHF,TGTGCCAGCACCAAAGGGACACGAGAACATCAGCCCCAGCATTTT
.,TRBJ2-2,TRBV7-6,.,CASTTGPIYWDGELFF,TGTGCCAGCACCACTGGGCCTATATATTGGGACGGGGAGCTGTTTTTT
TRBD1,TRBJ2-7,TRBV14,.,CASSPRGQGNFDEQYF,TGTGCCAGCAGCCCCAGGGGACAGGGGAACTTCGACGAGCAGTACTTC
TRBD2,TRBJ2-1,TRBV7-2,.,CASSLALAGGGYEQFF,TGTGCCAGCAGCTTAGCGCTTGCGGGAGGGGGTTATGAGCAGTTCTTC